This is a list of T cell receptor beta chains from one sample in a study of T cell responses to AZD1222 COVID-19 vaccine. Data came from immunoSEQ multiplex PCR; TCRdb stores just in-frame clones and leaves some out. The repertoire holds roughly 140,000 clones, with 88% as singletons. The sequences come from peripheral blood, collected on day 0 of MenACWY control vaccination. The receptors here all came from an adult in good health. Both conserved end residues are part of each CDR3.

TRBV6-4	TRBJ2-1	CASSDFSTGNEQFF
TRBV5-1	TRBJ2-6	CASSDRGSISGANVLTF
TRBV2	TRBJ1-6	CAIVEKTGAPLHF
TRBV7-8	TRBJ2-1	CASSSGQFWDEQFF
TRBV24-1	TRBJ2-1	CATSEASFGSYNEQFF
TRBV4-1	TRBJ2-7	CASKGGLGELHEQYF
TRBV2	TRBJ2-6	CASASRAGANVLTF
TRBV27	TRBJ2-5	CASSRGLAGAPAQYF
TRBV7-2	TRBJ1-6	CASSPRSGGVSPLHF
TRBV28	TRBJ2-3	CASSLGSYTQYF
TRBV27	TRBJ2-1	CASTWGGGDEQFF
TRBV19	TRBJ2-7	CASSIWDRAGEQYF
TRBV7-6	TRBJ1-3	CASSLGQLHSGNTIYF
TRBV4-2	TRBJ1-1	CASSQDSQGGNTEAFF
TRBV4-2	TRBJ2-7	CASSQDEGTGGVEQYF
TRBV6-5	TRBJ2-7	CATSRGAPYEQYF
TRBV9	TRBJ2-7	CASSVGGVSSYEQYF
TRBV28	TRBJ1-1	CASSPLGGTEAFF
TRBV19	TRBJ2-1	CASSPGREQFF
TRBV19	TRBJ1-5	CASSIHRGQHSNQPQHF
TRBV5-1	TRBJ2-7	CASSFTGMTAYEQYF
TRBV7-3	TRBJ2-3	CASSSGQGSADTQYF
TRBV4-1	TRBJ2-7	CASSQTLVGLAGELQYF
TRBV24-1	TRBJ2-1	CATSDLGSGRRSYEQFF
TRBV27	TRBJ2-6	CASTIAVGWANVLTF
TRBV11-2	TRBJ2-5	CASSLGLVETQYF
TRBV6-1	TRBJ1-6	CASSESRADGPLHF
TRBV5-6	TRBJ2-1	CASSPTGTSGRVLYNEQFF
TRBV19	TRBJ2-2	CASSDDRGRTGELFF
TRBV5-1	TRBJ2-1	CASSLTTSGRREGVRGNEQFF
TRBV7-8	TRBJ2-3	CASSPYRGADTQYF